This TCR beta chain was sequenced in a study of blood T cell repertoires in COVID-19 (dated by TCRdb to the early 2020s). Background on the whole study: The collaborator samples originated in the United States, Italy and Spain and spanned the acute and convalescent phases of COVID-19. The dataset comprised deeply sampled blood TCRbeta repertoires from subjects exposed to, actively infected with, or recovered from COVID-19. The prospective study material was composed of cDNA or gDNA derived from T cells, B-cell-depleted T cells, or PBMCs. HLA class I and class II types, where available, came from metadata supplied by the sample provider rather than from assay-based typing. Sample metadata almost always included a de-identified subject ID, COVID-19 status, age in years and sex. The repertoires were made available in a free public database intended to serve as a resource for research on the immune response to SARS-CoV-2. Samples were obtained from the ongoing ImmuneRACE study (first 160 participants) and from approximately 1,200 subjects provided by 6 global collaborators. On the study overall, not on this receptor specifically: The amount of clinical and demographic metadata varied by source and participant and was provided uncurated.

As concerns this clone: Its antigen is currently not known. Base quality data are lacking; no much larger clone is found one base away.

For CDR1 and CDR2, the germline V gene lists SGHRS and YFSETQ. From the cysteine up to the phenylalanine, the CDR3 has a length of 16 residues. Of all the DNA, just the CDR3 is kept, 48 bases in frame from base 1. The junction carries 11 bases between V and J, which are trimmed by 0 bases and 1 base respectively. TCRbeta CDR3 regions were amplified from genomic DNA by means of the immunoSEQ Assay, a bias-controlled multiplex PCR. The source study handled its data this way. Nucleated cell counts per sample were estimated from amplification of reference gene primers within the assay. To quantify the absolute abundance of each unique TCRbeta CDR3 rearrangement, sequence reads were collapsed and filtered. For each sample, productive Simpson clonality was calculated as the square root of Simpson's diversity index across productive rearrangements. TCRdb took over this immuneACCESS table, retaining in-frame rearrangements with V and J assigned. Such tables are incomplete; in checked studies, under half of the missing clones stem from an unresolved V gene, and the remainder is unexplained. The DNA was the basis for D and trimming; V, J and clone size are from that table. This sample comprises approximately 220,000 clones, 84% of them detected only once. The ten largest clones capture about 3% of the sample.

Samples from volunteer blood donors who had recovered from COVID-19 were contributed by a second Seattle source. Each collaborating institution followed its own protocols to collect whole blood in K2EDTA tubes. For TCRbeta analysis, collaborators shipped samples in one of three forms: frozen whole blood, isolated PBMCs, or DNA extracted from either of those sample types. The chain joins TRBV5-1 to TRBJ2-1, with TRBD2 perhaps the D gene, on 6 matching bases. The clonotype was recovered from a woman under 40 who had recovered from COVID-19. Sequences were obtained from peripheral blood. The CDR3: CASSLDPGRSYNEQFF. The DNA is TGCGCCAGCAGCTTGGACCCAGGGAGGTCCTACAATGAGCAGTTCTTC.